This passage covers 20 T cell receptor beta chains from one sample sequenced in a study of blood T cell repertoires in COVID-19. The data were produced by immunoSEQ multiplex PCR, yet TCRdb's version contains in-frame clones alone and is incomplete. The sample has 70,000 to 95,000 clones; 85% to 95% are singletons. The sequencing input was peripheral blood. The receptors here all came from a woman aged 45 to 65 in a cohort sampled during active COVID-19.

V and J are TRBV6-1 and TRBJ2-2; 7 bases align to TRBD1. This CDR3 has 16 amino acids. V dropped 3 bases and J dropped 2; count of bases not matched to a gene: 6. From germline, CDR1 is MNHNS and CDR2 SASEGT. DNA for the CDR3: TGTGCCAGCAGTGACTTGGGACAGATAAACACCGGGGAGCTGTTTTTT. Protein product: CASSDLGQINTGELFF.

This clone was seen a single time. The genes are TRBV10-2 and TRBJ1-2; 8 bases agree with TRBD1. This CDR3 is 13 amino acids long. Germline-derived CDR1 and CDR2 are WSHSY and SAAADI. V dropped 3 bases and J dropped 4; count of bases not matched to a gene: 1. This CDR3 reads CASSEGQGYGYTF. DNA of the CDR3: TGCGCCAGCAGTGAAGGACAGGGCTATGGCTACACCTTC.

CDR3 residues: CASSPSGGASSYNEQFF. In nucleotides, the CDR3 is TGCGCCAGCAGCCCCTCGGGGGGGGCAAGCTCCTACAATGAGCAGTTCTTC. The chain carries TRBV10-1 and TRBJ2-1; TRBD2 aligns across 8 bases. Trimming took 6 bases from V and 0 from J; bases not matched to a gene: 10. The CDR3 is made up of 17 amino acids. Per germline, CDR1 WNHNN and CDR2 SYGVQD (reference sequence).

The chain couples TRBV19 to TRBJ2-3; D perhaps matches TRBD2 (6 bases). This CDR3 spans 17 amino acids. With 5 bases removed from V and 3 bases from J, the gap between germline ends came to 21 bases. Germline V CDR1 and CDR2: LNHDA, SQIVND (reference sequence). CDR3 DNA: TGTGCCAGTAGTCAGAACCCGGGAGTACCATATACAGATACGCAGTATTTT. Amino acid sequence: CASSQNPGVPYTDTQYF.

The chain couples TRBV28 to TRBJ2-7, with 10 positions matching TRBD2. Unmatched junction bases numbered 12, after V lost 8 bases and J lost 8 bases. Per the germline V gene, CDR1 is MDHEN and CDR2 is SYDVKM. This CDR3 region has 14 residues. The CDR3 DNA reads as TGTGCCAGCGCCACACTAGCGGGACAGGTGCAGCAGTACTTC. This translates into CASATLAGQVQQYF.

The chain links TRBV28 to TRBJ1-1; 8 bases map to TRBD1. Germline V gene data show CDR1 as MDHEN and CDR2 as SYDVKM. V dropped 6 bases and J dropped 3; count of bases not matched to a gene: 3. The CDR3 totals 13 residues. The DNA of the CDR3 is TGTGCCAGCAGCCTGGACAGGGACACTGAAGCTTTCTTT. It codes for CASSLDRDTEAFF.

The V gene is TRBV6-4, the J gene TRBJ2-3; 14 nucleotides agree with TRBD2. Germline lookup yields CDR1 MRHNA and CDR2 SNTAGT. The CDR3 consists of 17 residues. J lost 5 bases, V lost 4 bases, and 8 bases had no gene match. Here the CDR3 reads CASSASSGLAGVDTQYF. In DNA, the CDR3 is TGTGCCAGCAGTGCCTCGTCGGGACTAGCGGGAGTAGATACGCAGTATTTT.

The J gene is TRBJ1-2, the V gene TRBV30, with 9 bases lining up with TRBD1. The CDR3 has 12 residues. Trimming cost V 7 bases and J 3 bases; bases outside gene matches: 3. Germline-derived CDR1 and CDR2 are GTSNPN and SVGIG (reference sequence). CDR3 bases: TGTGCCTCACAGGGGGCTGACTATGGCTACACCTTC. Translating gives CASQGADYGYTF.

The chain is built from TRBV10-1 and TRBJ2-7, with 7 bases that match TRBD1. CDR1 and CDR2 from the germline V gene are WNHNN and SYGVQD (reference sequence). The CDR3 length is 15 residues. Losses at the gene ends were 4 bases for V and 0 bases for J; bases not matched to a gene: 6. CDR3 protein: CASSVYRGNSYEQYF. The CDR3 DNA reads as TGCGCCAGCAGTGTATACAGGGGAAACTCCTACGAGCAGTACTTC.

Comment on this clone: Relative to the germline gene, one junction end is altered; a read error may explain this. The CDR3 reads CASSFGTAYQETQYF. The CDR3, as DNA: TGTGCTAGCAGCTTTGGGACAGCGTACCAAGAGACCCAGTACTTC. V usage is TRBV7-7 and J usage is TRBJ2-5, with TRBD1 matching over 7 bases. CDR1 and CDR2 from the germline V gene are SSHAT and FNYEAQ (reference sequence). This CDR3 region has 15 residues.

The rearrangement links TRBV6-6 to TRBJ2-7; D is perhaps TRBD1 (5 bases). Germline loops: CDR1 MNHNY, CDR2 SVGAGI (reference sequence). The CDR3 contains 12 residues. The V end was cut by 5 bases, the J end by 3 bases, with 8 bases between. The CDR3 reads CASSPQDYEQYF. The CDR3 region has the DNA TGTGCCAGCAGTCCACAGGACTACGAGCAGTACTTC.

This sequence joins TRBV11-3 and TRBJ2-5; 9 bases line up with TRBD1. Germline CDR1 is SGHNT and CDR2 is YENEEA. Trimming at V came to 5 bases and at J to 5 bases, leaving 12 bases not matched to a gene. This CDR3 comprises 16 residues. CDR3 nucleotide sequence: TGTGCCAGCAGCCCTGCCGGGACAGGGAGGTCCGAGACCCAGTACTTC. Its translation: CASSPAGTGRSETQYF.

The V and J genes are TRBV10-3 and TRBJ1-2; D ambiguous. Germline V gene sequence: CDR1 ENHRY, CDR2 SYGVKD. Trimming left V 0 bases short and J 2 bases short, with 10 bases between. This CDR3 has 15 residues. The CDR3 here is CAISESTGGNYGYTF. As DNA, the CDR3 is TGTGCCATCAGTGAGTCGACCGGAGGAAACTATGGCTACACCTTC.

The rearrangement uses TRBV11-3 and TRBJ2-1; a weak D match, TRBD2 (6 bases). Germline CDR1 is SGHNT and CDR2 is YENEEA. CDR3 length: 13 residues. Trimming left V 4 bases short and J 15 bases short, with 19 bases between. This chain's CDR3 is CASSSIPPGVLFF. CDR3 bases: TGTGCCAGCAGCTCGATCCCCCCGGGAGTGCTGTTCTTC.

V usage is TRBV7-2 and J usage is TRBJ1-1; tentatively, D is TRBD1 (5 bases). CDR3 length equals 12 residues. Germline V gene lookup returns CDR1 SGHTA and CDR2 FQGNSA. V lost 5 bases, J lost 6 bases, and 10 bases lay in between. The DNA for the CDR3 is TGTGCCAGCAGCCACCCAGGGCCTGAAGCTTTCTTT. It encodes CASSHPGPEAFF. The whole variable domain, filled in from reference TRBV7-2 and TRBJ1-1, reads GAGVSQSPSNKVTEKGKDVELRCDPISGHTALYWYRQSLGQGLEFLIYFQGNSAPDKSGLPSDRFSAERTGGSVSTLTIQRTQQEDSAVYLCASSHPGPEAFFGQGTRLTVV.

This clone was recorded a few times. The CDR3 sequence: CASTPQGSEDTEAFF. The CDR3 DNA follows: TGTGCCAGTACCCCCCAGGGGTCGGAGGACACTGAAGCTTTCTTT. This chain links TRBV19 with TRBJ1-1; TRBD1 is a possible D gene (6 bases). CDR1 and CDR2 from the germline V gene are LNHDA and SQIVND (reference sequence). The CDR3 contains 15 residues. Trimming stripped 7 bases from V and 3 bases from J, with 18 bases between.

The CDR3 region is CASSFGGQGYYEQYF. CDR3 bases: TGCGCCAGCAGCTTTGGGGGACAGGGTTATTACGAGCAGTACTTC. V gene TRBV5-1 combines with J gene TRBJ2-7; 9 bases line up with TRBD1. With V trimmed by 2 bases and J by 4 bases, 7 bases remained unmatched. Germline V gene sequence: CDR1 SGHRS, CDR2 YFSETQ. The CDR3 consists of 15 residues.

The CDR3 DNA follows: TGTGCCAGTAGTATTTTTACAAGAAATCAGCCCCAGCATTTT. As protein: CASSIFTRNQPQHF. V usage is TRBV19 and J usage is TRBJ1-5; D is undetermined. Germline assignment: CDR1 LNHDA and CDR2 SQIVND (reference sequence). The CDR3 has 14 amino acids. With 3 bases removed from V and 4 bases from J, the gap between germline ends came to 10 bases.

This chain joins TRBV5-1 and TRBJ2-1, with D uncertain. The V end was cut by 0 bases, the J end by 10 bases, with 14 bases between. CDR1 and CDR2 (germline): SGHRS, YFSETQ. This CDR3 comprises 14 residues. The CDR3 DNA reads as TGCGCCAGCAGCTTGGCCTGGAATGGCGGAGAGCAGTTCTTC. This encodes CASSLAWNGGEQFF.

The chain recombines TRBV6-5 with TRBJ1-1, with TRBD1 identical over 7 bases. Germline CDR1 MNHEY, CDR2 SVGAGI. The CDR3 length is 14 residues. V gave up 8 bases and J gave up 1 base; unmatched junction bases: 7. CDR3 in DNA: TGTGCCAGCGGGACTGGGACAGCGAACACTGAAGCTTTCTTT. Translation: CASGTGTANTEAFF.